One TCR beta chain is described in this entry. Its antigen is as yet unknown. In the PCR, 60 Vbeta and 13 Jbeta primers were used. Generated by immunoSEQ multiplex PCR, the TCRdb table keeps only in-frame clones and is missing some. The sample shows about 150,000 clones, 80% to 85% of them seen only once. The data were obtained in a study of cytomegalovirus exposure and HLA in healthy donors. The wider study: Unique TCRs from HLA-typed donors, 75 million to 100 million of them, were held in an early data release. Broader study findings: Indistinguishable V segments, including TRBV6-2 and TRBV6-3, were excluded.

V dropped 1 base and J dropped 3 bases, with 7 bases sitting between them. From germline, CDR1 is MGHRA and CDR2 YSYEKL. The CDR3 is 14 residues long. Sequenced input: PBMCs. The chain links TRBV4-1 to TRBJ1-5, with D possibly TRBD1 on 5 matching bases. This clonotype originated in a woman aged 18-35 years in good health and CMV-seronegative. Here the CDR3 reads CASSQGTPNQPQHF. DNA for the CDR3: TGCGCCAGCAGCCAAGGGACACCCAATCAGCCCCAGCATTTT.